This T cell receptor beta chain came from a study of T cell clonotyping in hematopoietic cell transplantation. V was cut by 0 bases and J by 5 bases, with 13 bases left in between. The CDR3 spans 15 residues. Per the germline V gene, CDR1 is MNHNY and CDR2 is SVGAGI (reference sequence). Only in-frame clones appear in the TCRdb table, and some are missing; sequencing was by immunoSEQ multiplex PCR. The sample yields some 30,000 clones, around nine tenths seen once. Sequenced material: PBMCs, taken 100 days after allogeneic stem cell transplant. The chain has TRBV6-6 and TRBJ1-1; tentatively, D is TRBD1 (5 bases). The sequence came from a female patient aged 50 to 60 who had an allogeneic stem cell transplant from a related donor, so the T cells may come from the graft donor. Some clones in this sample may be carry-over from other donors' samples. This CDR3 reads CASSYSEGAGTEAFF. CDR3 coding DNA: TGTGCCAGCAGTTACTCGGAGGGCGCAGGGACTGAAGCTTTCTTT.